Listed below are T cell receptor beta chains from one sample, sequenced in a study of T-cell memory formation after mild COVID-19. TCRdb itself ran the 5' RACE reads through MiXCR, one entry per CDR3 protein. The top ten clones hold roughly 23% of a sample with about 320,000 distinct CDR3 sequences, 14% of them seen once. Sequencing was performed on PBMCs or a T cell subset sorted from them (not recorded which). Receptors were obtained from a man in his late teens or twenties who had mild COVID-19 (a few samples of this study predate the infection). Cell type and time point are not known. Both conserved end residues are part of each CDR3. Fields, in order: clone size, V gene, D gene, J gene, CDR3 DNA, CDR3 protein. The D gene is left open where the match is weak. Part of the rows lack a size; the others show once, few, many or a class for expanded clones.

.	TRBV7-2	.	TRBJ2-5	TGTGCCAGCAGCGGCCAGTCCCAGTACTTC	CASSGQSQYF
few	TRBV6-5	TRBD1	TRBJ1-3	TGTGCCAGCAGTTACACGGTTGCAGGGGGCTCTGGAAACACCATATATTTT	CASSYTVAGGSGNTIYF
.	TRBV19	TRBD1	TRBJ2-5	TGTGCCAGTAGTCCGTGGACAGGGAAAGAGACCCAGTACTTC	CASSPWTGKETQYF
.	TRBV7-2	.	TRBJ2-7	TGTGCCAGCAGCCGAACCACGGGGCCACTGAGGGAATACGAGCAGTACTTC	CASSRTTGPLREYEQYF
.	TRBV6-5	.	TRBJ1-3	TGTGCCAGCAGTTACTCACTAGCTGGAAACACCATATATTTT	CASSYSLAGNTIYF
.	TRBV12-3/TRBV12-4	.	TRBJ2-7	TGTGCCAGCAGTACGAACAGGGACGAGCAGTACTTC	CASSTNRDEQYF
.	TRBV9	.	TRBJ1-4	TGTGCCAGCAGCGTATCGACGGCAGGCTCCAATGAAAAACTGTTTTTT	CASSVSTAGSNEKLFF
.	TRBV5-1	.	TRBJ2-5	TGCGCCAGCCAAGACCAGAGAGAGACCCAGTACTTC	CASQDQRETQYF
.	TRBV12-3/TRBV12-4	.	TRBJ1-5	TGTGCCAGCAGAGGCAGGACGGGTAGCAATCAGCCCCAGCATTTT	CASRGRTGSNQPQHF
many	TRBV7-2	.	TRBJ2-3	TGTGCCAGCAGCTTAAGTCCGGGGGCAGATACGCAGTATTTT	CASSLSPGADTQYF
.	TRBV5-1	TRBD1	TRBJ2-3	TGCGCCAGCAGCCCATGGACAGGGGTCGAAGATACGCAGTATTTT	CASSPWTGVEDTQYF
.	TRBV6-2/TRBV6-3	.	TRBJ2-7	TGTGCCAGCAGTTACAGACGGGGGCGACTACTCCCCTACGAGCAGTACTTC	CASSYRRGRLLPYEQYF
.	TRBV20-1	TRBD1	TRBJ1-1	TGCAGTGCTAGAGGGGCAGGGGGAAGTTACACTGAAGCTTTCTTT	CSARGAGGSYTEAFF